The clone carrying this TCR beta chain was picked up many times. No antigen is known for it. This specimen comes from a study of early T cells in non-severe SARS-CoV-2 infection. Study-level background: Sequenced material consisted of bulk RNA (from unsorted whole blood), and chains were unpaired. Study-wide results and caveats: Matching results from VDJdb favored anti-spike CD8 responses, leaving private and CD4 specificities undetected.

Individual cDNA molecules each received unique molecular identifiers attached to them. TCRdb passed the 5' RACE reads through MiXCR, listing each CDR3 protein once. Of roughly 52,000 distinct CDR3 sequences in the sample, around 8% were seen once. The CDR3 consists of 13 residues. The germline V gene encodes CDR1 SEHNR and CDR2 FQNEAQ (reference sequence). The V and J ends lost 4 bases and 10 bases respectively, with 14 bases between them. The rearrangement uses TRBV7-9 and TRBJ2-1; perhaps D is TRBD1 or TRBD2 (6 bases each). Sequences were obtained from whole blood. The receptor was isolated from an adult who was a healthcare worker with PCR-confirmed SARS-CoV-2 infection or an uninfected control (not recorded which). The CDR3 sequence is CASSSPGGTEQFF. The CDR3 coding sequence is TGTGCCAGCAGCTCACCTGGGGGGACAGAGCAGTTCTTC.